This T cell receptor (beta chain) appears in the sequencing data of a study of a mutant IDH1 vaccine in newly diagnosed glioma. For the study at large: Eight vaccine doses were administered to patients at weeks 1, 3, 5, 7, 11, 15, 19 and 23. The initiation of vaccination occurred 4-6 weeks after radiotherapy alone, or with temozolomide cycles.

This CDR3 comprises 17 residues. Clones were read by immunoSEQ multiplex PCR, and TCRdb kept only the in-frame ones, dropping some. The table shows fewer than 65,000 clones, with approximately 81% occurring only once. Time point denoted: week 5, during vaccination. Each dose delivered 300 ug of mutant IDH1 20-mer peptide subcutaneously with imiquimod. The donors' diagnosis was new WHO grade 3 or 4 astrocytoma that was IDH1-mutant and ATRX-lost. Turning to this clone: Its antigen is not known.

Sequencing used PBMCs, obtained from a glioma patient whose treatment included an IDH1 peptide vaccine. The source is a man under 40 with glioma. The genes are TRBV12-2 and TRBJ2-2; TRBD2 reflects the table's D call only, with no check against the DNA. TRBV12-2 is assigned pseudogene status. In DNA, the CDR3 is TGTGCAAGTCGCTTAGGACCTAGCGGGGCCTGCGGGGGGGAGCTGTTTTTT. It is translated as CASRLGPSGACGGELFF.